This TCR beta chain emerged from a study of T cells in Graves' hyperthyroidism and ophthalmopathy. This clonotype was detected only a few times. What it binds is not known. TCR beta CDR3 region amplification was performed from RNA transcripts. A set of HTBI primers served as the primers for a first-round RT-PCR of the TCR CDR3. TCRdb used MiXCR to reprocess the multiplex PCR reads, holding one entry per CDR3 protein. The sample has about 52,000 distinct CDR3 sequences, around 48% seen once. The CDR3 length is 12 residues. Germline CDR1 KGHSY, CDR2 FQNENV. With 2 bases removed from V and 5 bases from J, the gap between germline ends came to 6 bases. Findings and caveats of the study: A median approximately 6.8 months before onset, the model predicted ophthalmopathy.

The chain has TRBV16 and TRBJ2-5; possible D gene TRBD2, 6 bases. The receptor's source is a woman aged 50 to 60 with Graves' ophthalmopathy. Specimen: blood. The CDR3, as DNA: TGTGCCAGCAGCCAAGGAGGGGAGACCCAGTACTTC. Translating gives CASSQGGETQYF.